These 17 T cell receptor beta chains originate from one sample sequenced in a study of spatial heterogeneity in lung cancer. No antigen is known for these receptors. MiXCR, applied by TCRdb to the 5' RACE reads, yields one record per CDR3 protein. Of some 3,200 distinct CDR3 sequences in the sample, approximately 4.6% were seen once. As to time point: sample taken at primary tumor resection. Study-level points and caveats: Counts of expanded intratumoral alpha and beta TCRs tracked tumor mutation counts.

The sequencing here drew on lung tumor tissue, taken at surgery. Receptors were obtained from a female donor with early-stage non-small cell lung cancer.

This clonotype showed up many times. This beta chain was picked up by a library intended for alpha chains and is off target, so its count carries little meaning. The chain uses TRBV20-1 and TRBJ2-3; a possible D gene is TRBD2 (6 bases). Germline CDR1 is DFQATT and CDR2 is SNEGSKA (reference sequence). Trimming took off 1 base at V and 5 bases at J, with 10 bases between the two ends. The CDR3 has 13 residues. CDR3 coding DNA: TGCAGTGCTAGAGGGGGTAGCGGAGATACGCAGTATTTT. It encodes CSARGGSGDTQYF.

This clonotype qualifies as medium-sized (0.01 to 0.1%). The library was built for alpha chains, so this beta chain is an off-target read and its size means little. The rearrangement uses TRBV5-1 and TRBJ2-5; D is ambiguous. Germline-derived CDR1 and CDR2 are SGHRS and YFSETQ. V gave up 4 bases and J gave up 0 bases, with 7 bases separating them. The CDR3 runs 13 residues. The CDR3 DNA reads TGCGCCAGCAGCATCGAATACCAAGAGACCCAGTACTTC. This translates into CASSIEYQETQYF.

This clonotype was counted only a few times. This beta chain is an off-target read within a library intended for alpha chains, so its frequency means little. The CDR3 loop reads CASSPRAEARRGEQFF. As DNA, the CDR3 is TGTGCCAGCTCACCCCGAGCAGAGGCCCGAAGGGGTGAGCAGTTCTTC. This chain connects TRBV18 to TRBJ2-1, with a weak D call TRBD1 (5 bases). The V gene's germline CDR1 is KGHSH and CDR2 LQKENI. The CDR3 sequence is 16 residues long. V lost 3 bases and J 9 bases, leaving 21 bases between the germline ends. Using reference TRBV18 and TRBJ2-1 for the parts outside the CDR3, the full variable domain is NAGVMQNPRHLVRRRGQEARLRCSPMKGHSHVYWYRQLPEEGLKFMVYLQKENIIDESGMPKERFSAEFPKEGPSILRIQQVVRGDSAAYFCASSPRAEARRGEQFFGPGTRLTVL.

This clonotype was counted at least ten times. This beta chain is a stray read from a library made for alpha chains; its abundance is not meaningful. The chain recombines TRBV30 with TRBJ1-1; maybe TRBD1 (5 bases). Trimming removed 5 bases from V and 4 bases from J, with 17 bases in between. This CDR3 is 14 amino acids long. Germline V gene sequence: CDR1 GTSNPN, CDR2 SVGIG (reference sequence). The CDR3 region has the DNA TGTGCCTGGGACCTACAGCGGGGCGGCACTGAAGCTTTCTTT. Translating gives CAWDLQRGGTEAFF.

This clonotype was seen at least ten times. This beta chain represents an off-target read in a library built for alpha chains; its size is of limited meaning. The chain joins TRBV4-1 to TRBJ2-3, with 7 nucleotides matching TRBD2. The CDR3 is 16 amino acids. CDR1 is MGHRA and CDR2 is YSYEKL in the germline V gene. J lost 3 bases, V lost 0 bases, and 6 bases had no gene match. CDR3 nucleotides: TGCGCCAGCAGCCAAGATGCGGGGGACGGGACAGATACGCAGTATTTT. Translating it yields CASSQDAGDGTDTQYF.

Judged by abundance, this clonotype is medium-sized. For a library built for alpha chains, this beta chain is a stray read; little rests on its size. The rearrangement joins TRBV6-6 to TRBJ1-2; 10 bases are a match to TRBD1. Unmatched junction bases numbered 2, after V lost 2 bases and J lost 2 bases. The germline gives CDR1 MNHNY, CDR2 SVGAGI (reference sequence). The CDR3 extends over 15 amino acids. The CDR3 DNA is TGTGCCAGCAGTTACCGGACAGGGGGGAACTATGGCTACACCTTC. Its translation: CASSYRTGGNYGYTF.

This clonotype counts as medium-sized. Since the library was made to target alpha chains, this beta chain is a stray read and its abundance is not meaningful. This chain joins TRBV29-1 and TRBJ2-3; D gene uncertain. The CDR3 has 15 residues. With 2 bases removed from V and 5 bases from J, the gap between germline ends came to 17 bases. Germline CDR1 reads SQVTM; CDR2 reads ANQGSEA. The CDR3 DNA is TGCAGCGTTGAACGGACCTCCTCTCCCCGAGATACGCAGTATTTT. As protein: CSVERTSSPRDTQYF.

In its sample, this clonotype ranks as medium-sized. As an off-target read in a library built for alpha chains, this beta chain has a frequency of little significance. The V call is TRBV3-1, the J call TRBJ1-5; D not certain. V dropped 3 bases and J dropped 5 bases, with 11 bases sitting between them. The CDR3 covers 14 residues. Germline V gene lookup returns CDR1 LGHDT and CDR2 YNNKEL (reference sequence). In DNA form, the CDR3 reads TGTGCCAGCAGCCAGGGATACCTAGATCAGCCCCAGCATTTT. This sequence encodes CASSQGYLDQPQHF.

In its sample, this clonotype is medium-sized. In a library made to pick up alpha chains, this beta chain is a stray read with a size that means little. The rearrangement uses TRBV3-1 and TRBJ1-3; D remains ambiguous. The CDR3 is made up of 16 amino acids. Germline-derived CDR1 and CDR2 are LGHDT and YNNKEL (reference sequence). V was shortened by 0 bases and J by 2 bases, with 11 bases between the two germline ends. The CDR3 sequence: CASSQDTTTTGNTIYF. CDR3 DNA: TGTGCCAGCAGCCAAGATACTACAACTACTGGAAACACCATATATTTT.

This clonotype was recorded a few times. This beta chain is off target for a library built for alpha chains, so its abundance means little. This chain links TRBV7-6 with TRBJ2-7, with D possibly being TRBD2 (6 bases). Trimming removed 5 bases from V and 2 bases from J, with 16 bases in between. CDR1 SGHVS and CDR2 FNYEAQ come from the germline V gene. CDR3 size: 15 residues. CDR3 in amino acids: CASSPFSGLTYEQYF. As DNA, the CDR3 is TGTGCCAGCAGCCCATTCAGCGGGCTAACCTACGAGCAGTACTTC.

This clonotype is classed as medium-sized. The library was built for alpha chains, so this beta chain is an off-target read and its size means little. This sequence joins TRBV30 and TRBJ1-2, with 7 nucleotides matching TRBD1. The CDR3 runs 13 residues. V lost 4 bases to trimming and J lost 8 bases; unmatched junction nucleotides: 10. The germline gives CDR1 GTSNPN, CDR2 SVGIG (reference sequence). The CDR3 region is CAWNPTWGQGYTF. For the CDR3, the DNA is TGTGCCTGGAACCCCACCTGGGGACAGGGCTACACCTTC.

This clonotype is categorized as medium-sized. As an off-target read in a library built for alpha chains, this beta chain has a frequency of little significance. The chain couples TRBV10-3 to TRBJ1-3; D call uncertain. Germline V gene lookup returns CDR1 ENHRY and CDR2 SYGVKD. V was trimmed by 8 bases and J by 0 bases, leaving 11 bases between them. The CDR3 is 14 residues long. The CDR3 loop is CAIDSSGSGNTIYF. In DNA form, the CDR3 reads TGTGCCATCGATAGCAGCGGCTCTGGAAACACCATATATTTT.

This clonotype is deemed medium-sized. As an off-target read in a library built for alpha chains, this beta chain has a frequency of little significance. V is TRBV11-1 and J is TRBJ2-3, with 15 bases identical to TRBD2. CDR3 size: 17 residues. The germline gives CDR1 SGHAT, CDR2 FQDESV (reference sequence). Trimming took 5 bases from V and 2 from J; bases not matched to a gene: 5. The CDR3 nucleotides are TGTGCCAGCAGCCCGGGACTAGCGGGGGGCGCCACAGATACGCAGTATTTT. Encoded protein: CASSPGLAGGATDTQYF.

This clonotype was seen many times. A library prepared for alpha chains yielded this beta chain as an off-target read; its size is of little meaning. The chain combines TRBV28 with TRBJ2-7; 12 positions match TRBD1. Per germline, CDR1 MDHEN and CDR2 SYDVKM. The CDR3 sequence is 15 residues long. V shed 6 bases and J 4 bases; nucleotides not matched to a gene: 7. CDR3 sequence reads: CASREPGQGAYEQYF. CDR3 DNA: TGTGCCAGCAGAGAGCCGGGACAGGGGGCTTACGAGCAGTACTTC.

With respect to this clonotype: One base away lies a much larger clone, so this may be a sequencing read error. The conserved closing phenylalanine or tryptophan is absent in this CDR3, likely reflecting a read error. Little can be read into the size of this beta chain, an off-target read in a library designed for alpha chains. The genes are TRBV5-1 and TRBJ2-3; 7 bases agree with TRBD2. The CDR3 contains 14 residues. The V segment lost 2 bases and the J segment 1 base; nucleotides outside the gene matches: 1. Germline V gene lookup returns CDR1 SGHRS and CDR2 YFSETQ. The CDR3: CASSFTSGTDTQYS. The CDR3 nucleotides read TGCGCCAGCAGCTTTACTAGCGGCACAGATACGCAGTATTCT.

This clonotype is medium-sized in the sample. Within a library made for alpha chains, this beta chain is off target, and its count is uninformative. The chain has TRBV5-4 and TRBJ2-7, with D possibly being TRBD2 (6 bases). V was cut by 6 bases and J by 0 bases, with 13 bases left in between. Germline V gene lookup returns CDR1 SGHNT and CDR2 YYREEE (reference sequence). This CDR3 region has 14 residues. In nucleotides, the CDR3 is TGTGCCAGCAAACGGGACTTGAACTCCTACGAGCAGTACTTC. Its protein is CASKRDLNSYEQYF.

This clonotype was picked up a small number of times. The size of this beta chain means little, since it is a stray read in a library made for alpha chains. The chain combines TRBV20-1 with TRBJ2-7; no firm D call. The ends were cut back, 5 bases at V and 3 bases at J, with 14 bases in the middle. The CDR3 runs 13 residues. Germline lookup yields CDR1 DFQATT and CDR2 SNEGSKA (reference sequence). The CDR3 region has the DNA TGCAGTGCTTCTAGGTGGGATAGCTACGAGCAGTACGTC. Translating gives CSASRWDSYEQYV.